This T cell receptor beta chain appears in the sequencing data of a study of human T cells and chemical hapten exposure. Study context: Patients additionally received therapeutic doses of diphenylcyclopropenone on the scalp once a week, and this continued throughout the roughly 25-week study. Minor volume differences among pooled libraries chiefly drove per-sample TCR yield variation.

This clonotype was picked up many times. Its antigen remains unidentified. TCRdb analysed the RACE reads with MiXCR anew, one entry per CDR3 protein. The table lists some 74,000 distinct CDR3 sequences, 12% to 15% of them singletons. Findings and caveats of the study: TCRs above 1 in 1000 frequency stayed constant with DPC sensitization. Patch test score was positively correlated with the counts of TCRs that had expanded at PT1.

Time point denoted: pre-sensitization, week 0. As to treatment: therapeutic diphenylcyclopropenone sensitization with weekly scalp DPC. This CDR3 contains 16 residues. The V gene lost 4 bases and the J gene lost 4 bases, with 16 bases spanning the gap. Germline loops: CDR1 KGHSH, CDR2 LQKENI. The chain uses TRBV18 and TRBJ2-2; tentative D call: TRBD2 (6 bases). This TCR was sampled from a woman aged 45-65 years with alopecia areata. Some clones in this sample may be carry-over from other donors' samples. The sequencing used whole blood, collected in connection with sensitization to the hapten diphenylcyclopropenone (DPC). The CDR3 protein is CASSREIAEPTGELFF. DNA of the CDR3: TGTGCCAGCTCACGTGAAATAGCGGAACCCACCGGGGAGCTGTTTTTT.